This is a list of T cell receptor beta chains from one sample in a study of technical replicates of blood from several donors. Here immunoSEQ multiplex PCR was the method, and the copy in TCRdb shows in-frame clones only, minus some. The data hold under 55,000 clones, with around 95% observed a single time. Material: T cells isolated from PBMCs. The receptors stem from a human donor in good health. Both conserved end residues are part of each CDR3. D genes are given only for firm matches. Size tells how often a clone was seen (once, few, many) or the class of an expanded clone, and some rows leave it out.

cdr3_aa	cdr3_nt	clone_size	v_call	cdr3_length	j_call	d_call
CASSLWRGQQPQHF	TGTGCCAGCAGTTTATGGAGGGGGCAACAGCCCCAGCATTTT	-	TRBV27	14	TRBJ1-5	TRBD1
CATSSLPSEQYF	TGTGCCACCAGCAGCCTCCCTTCCGAGCAGTACTTC	-	TRBV15	12	TRBJ2-7	-
CASSTDSFKEKLFF	TGTGCCAGTAGCACGGACAGCTTTAAAGAAAAACTGTTTTTT	-	TRBV19	14	TRBJ1-4	-
CASSDAVRYTF	TGTGCCAGCAGCGACGCGGTACGCTACACCTTC	-	TRBV7-9	11	TRBJ1-2	-
CSVAGTTAEAFF	TGCAGCGTGGCCGGGACAACGGCTGAAGCTTTCTTT	-	TRBV29-1	12	TRBJ1-1	-
CASGRSNSYEQYF	TGTGCCAGCGGGAGGTCCAACTCCTACGAGCAGTACTTC	-	TRBV5-6	13	TRBJ2-7	-
CASSITGDYGYTF	TGTGCCAGTAGTATTACAGGAGACTATGGCTACACCTTC	-	TRBV19	13	TRBJ1-2	-
CASSSDRGQGQPQHF	TGTGCCAGCAGTTCTGACAGGGGGCAAGGCCAGCCCCAGCATTTT	-	TRBV28	15	TRBJ1-5	TRBD1
CASSIETGSTDTQYF	TGTGCCAGTAGTATTGAAACGGGTTCCACAGATACGCAGTATTTT	once	TRBV19	15	TRBJ2-3	-
CASRTSGRAGNEQFF	TGTGCCAGCAGGACTAGCGGGAGGGCAGGGAATGAGCAGTTCTTC	-	TRBV28	15	TRBJ2-1	TRBD2
CASRGQGVQPQHF	TGTGCCAGCAGGGGACAGGGAGTCCAGCCCCAGCATTTT	-	TRBV2	13	TRBJ1-5	TRBD1
CASSLGLDTDTQYF	TGTGCCAGCAGCTTGGGGCTAGACACAGATACGCAGTATTTT	-	TRBV11-1	14	TRBJ2-3	-
CASSYRSFYGYTF	TGTGCCAGCAGTTACAGGAGTTTTTATGGCTACACCTTC	-	TRBV6-6	13	TRBJ1-2	-
CASMSEQAGEQYF	TGTGCCAGCATGTCGGAACAGGCGGGAGAGCAGTACTTC	-	TRBV2	13	TRBJ2-7	-
CASSESGRANEQYF	TGTGCCAGCAGCGAGAGCGGGAGGGCAAACGAGCAGTACTTC	-	TRBV9	14	TRBJ2-7	TRBD2
CASSDLTSGSSGELFF	TGCGCCAGCAGTGACCTCACTAGCGGGAGTTCCGGGGAGCTGTTTTTT	-	TRBV10-2	16	TRBJ2-2	TRBD2
CASSETGNYQPQHF	TGTGCCAGCAGCGAGACAGGGAATTATCAGCCCCAGCATTTT	-	TRBV2	14	TRBJ1-5	TRBD1
CASSHTGEGEKLFF	TGCGCCAGCAGCCACACAGGGGAAGGTGAAAAACTGTTTTTT	-	TRBV5-1	14	TRBJ1-4	TRBD1
CASITGSFFVPYEQYF	TGTGCCAGCATAACCGGGTCCTTCTTCGTTCCCTACGAGCAGTACTTC	-	TRBV2	16	TRBJ2-7	-
CAWSLGEGQYF	TGTGCCTGGAGCTTAGGGGAAGGGCAGTACTTC	once	TRBV30	11	TRBJ2-7	-
CASSLGYELHEQYF	TGTGCCAGCAGCTTAGGGTATGAGCTCCACGAGCAGTACTTC	-	TRBV7-9	14	TRBJ2-7	-
CASSFGGTAGANVLTF	TGTGCCAGCAGCTTTGGGGGGACAGCCGGGGCCAACGTCCTGACTTTC	-	TRBV5-4	16	TRBJ2-6	-
CASSLTEREGFTGELFF	TGTGCCAGCAGCTTAACTGAACGGGAGGGGTTTACCGGGGAGCTGTTTTTT	-	TRBV7-9	17	TRBJ2-2	TRBD2
CAWSRGRELDEQYF	TGTGCCTGGAGTAGAGGGCGGGAGCTAGACGAGCAGTACTTC	-	TRBV30	14	TRBJ2-7	TRBD2
CASSLARAGAFF	TGTGCCAGCAGCTTGGCCAGGGCAGGAGCTTTCTTT	-	TRBV5-6	12	TRBJ1-1	-
CASSLWGTDQETQYF	TGTGCCAGCAGTTTATGGGGCACGGACCAAGAGACCCAGTACTTC	-	TRBV27	15	TRBJ2-5	-
CASSLEAVTSTDTQYF	TGTGCCAGCAGCTTAGAGGCGGTTACTAGCACAGATACGCAGTATTTT	-	TRBV11-2	16	TRBJ2-3	-
CASSVLPGQGWDTEAFF	TGTGCCAGCAGCGTATTACCGGGACAGGGGTGGGACACTGAAGCTTTCTTT	-	TRBV9	17	TRBJ1-1	TRBD1
CASSTGRIYEQYF	TGTGCCAGCAGTACAGGACGGATTTACGAGCAGTACTTC	-	TRBV7-9	13	TRBJ2-7	-